These 3 T cell receptor beta chains were all obtained from the same sample, sequenced in a study of T cells expressing NK-cell markers. TCRdb reprocessed the 5' RACE reads, with one entry per CDR3 protein and no DNA. This listing includes just under 150,000 distinct CDR3 sequences. The sequenced material came from blood T cells: a sorted CD56 or NKG2C T cell subset, CD4+ or CD8+ T cells, or bulk PBMC T cells (not recorded which). These receptors were taken from a man aged 18 to 29 in good health.

The chain employs TRBV20-1 and TRBJ2-3. The CDR3 length is 14 residues. The germline V gene has CDR1 DFQATT and CDR2 SNEGSKA (reference sequence). The CDR3: CSARDPDVVDTQYF.

The CDR3: CASSSPPTGPYEQYF. This chain connects TRBV28 to TRBJ2-7; TCRdb gives TRBD1 as the D gene, but with no DNA this cannot be confirmed. The CDR3 has 15 amino acids. Germline assignment: CDR1 MDHEN and CDR2 SYDVKM.

This chain joins TRBV5-1 and TRBJ2-2; TCRdb proposes TRBD2, but this gene call is untestable without DNA. In germline, CDR1 is SGHRS, CDR2 YFSETQ. The CDR3 is 12 amino acids. The CDR3: CASSPSQGELFF.